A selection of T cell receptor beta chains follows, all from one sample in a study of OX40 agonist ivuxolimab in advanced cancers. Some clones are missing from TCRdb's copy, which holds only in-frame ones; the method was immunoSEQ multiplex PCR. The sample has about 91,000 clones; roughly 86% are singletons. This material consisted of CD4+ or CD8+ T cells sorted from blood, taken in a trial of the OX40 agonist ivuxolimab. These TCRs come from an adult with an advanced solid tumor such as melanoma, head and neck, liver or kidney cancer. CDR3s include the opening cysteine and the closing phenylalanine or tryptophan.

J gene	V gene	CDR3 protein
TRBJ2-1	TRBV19	CASRGGLEQFF
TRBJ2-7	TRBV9	CASSVAHTSYEQYF
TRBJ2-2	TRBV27	CATQSSGSFSGELFF
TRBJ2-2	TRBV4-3	CASSQGVAGSNTGELFF
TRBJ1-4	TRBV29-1	CSVAGTSNEKLFF
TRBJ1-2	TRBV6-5	CASSYSTGNYGYTF
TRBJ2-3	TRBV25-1	CASSGFGPDTQYF
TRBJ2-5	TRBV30	CAWRFAGTRKETQYF
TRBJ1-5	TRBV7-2	CASSSVSQPQHF
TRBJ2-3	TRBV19	CASSIDPWGTDTQYF
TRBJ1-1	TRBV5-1	CASSLEGWGQGTEAFF
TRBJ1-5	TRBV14	CASSHLRGKSSNQPQHF
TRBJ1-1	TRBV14	CASSQPQGYTEAFF
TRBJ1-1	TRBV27	CASSLLAGAMNTEAFF
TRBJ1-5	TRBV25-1	CASSERGGGGNQPQHF
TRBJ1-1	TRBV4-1	CASSRGQLQVNTEAFF
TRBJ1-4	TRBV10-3	CAISDRDEKLFF
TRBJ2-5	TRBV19	CASSIGGSGETQYF
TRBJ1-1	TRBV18	CASSPTGGGAGSGEAFF
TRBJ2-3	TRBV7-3	CASSLFGTSGSTDTQYF
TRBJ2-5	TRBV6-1	CASSEALAGGTETQYF
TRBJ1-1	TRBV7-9	CASTRYTEAFF
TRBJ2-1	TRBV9	CASSVLSTGVAEQFF
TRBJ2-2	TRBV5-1	CASSPGLAGGRNTGELFF
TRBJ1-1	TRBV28	CASSGTVPTEAFF
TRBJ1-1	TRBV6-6	CASSYATEGEAFF
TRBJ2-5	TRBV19	CASSMLAGGETQYF
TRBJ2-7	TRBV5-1	CASSLSGSSYEQYF
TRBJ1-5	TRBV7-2	CASSREGIQPQHF
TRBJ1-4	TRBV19	CASSMEGQGMGLFF
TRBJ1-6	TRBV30	CAWGPTYNSPLHF
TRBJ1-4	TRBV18	CASSPDSANEKLFF
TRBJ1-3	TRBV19	CASSIRGGSSGNTIYF
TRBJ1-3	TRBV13	CASSPGPGNTIYF
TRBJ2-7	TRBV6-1	CASSELGGSVVEQYF
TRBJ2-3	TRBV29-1	CSVARATRTDTQYF
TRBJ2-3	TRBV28	CASSTRGSTVDTQYF
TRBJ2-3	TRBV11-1	CASSPRTSRDTQYF
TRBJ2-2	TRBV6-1	CASRDSLNTGELFF
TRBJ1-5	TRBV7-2	CASSTLKYSNQPQHF